Following are 18 T cell receptor beta chains from one sample sequenced in a study of T cell changes during pregnancy in multiple sclerosis. Method: immunoSEQ multiplex PCR; TCRdb's copy keeps in-frame clones and lacks some. The data contain roughly 90,000 clones, 90% to 95% of them singletons. The sample here was peripheral blood, taken in the third trimester of pregnancy. The receptors stem from a female donor with multiple sclerosis, enrolled in a pregnancy study.

This clone was seen a single time. The CDR3 spells CASSLVSRQGTEAFF. CDR3 coding DNA: TGTGCCAGCAGCTTGGTTTCCAGACAGGGGACTGAAGCTTTCTTT. This chain connects TRBV5-4 to TRBJ1-1; TRBD1 agrees at 8 bases. This CDR3 is built from 15 residues. V shed 0 bases and J 5 bases; nucleotides not matched to a gene: 6. Germline-derived CDR1 and CDR2 are SGHNT and YYREEE (reference sequence).

The chain combines TRBV2 with TRBJ2-7; D is perhaps TRBD1 (5 bases). CDR3 length: 13 residues. The V and J ends lost 4 bases and 2 bases respectively, with 9 bases between them. Germline values: CDR1 SNHLY, CDR2 FYNNEI. The CDR3 spells CASSGQLPYEQYF. As DNA, the CDR3 is TGTGCCAGCAGTGGACAGCTTCCCTACGAGCAGTACTTC.

The chain has TRBV5-1 and TRBJ2-7; a possible D gene is TRBD2 (5 bases). The V gene lost 4 bases and the J gene lost 0 bases, with 17 bases spanning the gap. Germline CDR1 is SGHRS and CDR2 is YFSETQ. The CDR3 is 16 amino acids. CDR3 residues: CASSPGLTPRSYEQYF. In DNA, the CDR3 is TGCGCCAGCAGCCCCGGACTCACCCCCCGCTCCTACGAGCAGTACTTC.

This clone has just a few counts. The rearrangement links TRBV2 to TRBJ2-1; D unclear. The CDR3 covers 15 residues. Germline loops: CDR1 SNHLY, CDR2 FYNNEI. V lost 5 bases to trimming and J lost 8 bases, with 19 bases between them. CDR3 in amino acids: CASSRDSTPSDEQFF. For the CDR3, the DNA is TGTGCCAGCAGTCGAGACTCCACCCCAAGTGATGAGCAGTTCTTC.

The rearrangement links TRBV19 to TRBJ2-7; TRBD1 aligns across 9 bases. Germline V CDR1 and CDR2: LNHDA, SQIVND (reference sequence). This CDR3 has 14 residues. With 3 bases clipped from V and 7 bases from J, the junction kept 7 bases outside the gene matches. In nucleotides, the CDR3 is TGTGCCAGTAGTATTGCACAGGGGGCACAGGAGCAGTACTTC. Protein sequence: CASSIAQGAQEQYF.

This chain joins TRBV10-3 and TRBJ2-2; the D is unclear. CDR1 is ENHRY and CDR2 is SYGVKD in the germline V gene. CDR3 length: 13 residues. Trimming removed 9 bases at V and 1 base at J, with 9 bases between. The CDR3 bases are TGTGCCATGGGCGAAGAGAACACCGGGGAGCTGTTTTTT. Translating gives CAMGEENTGELFF.

The V gene is TRBV19, the J gene TRBJ2-2, with 10 bases that match TRBD2. CDR1 is LNHDA, CDR2 SQIVND, per germline (reference sequence). With V trimmed by 7 bases and J by 5 bases, 7 bases remained unmatched. CDR3 size: 15 residues. In nucleotides, the CDR3 is TGTGCCAGTAACTCGGGACTAGCGAGGACCGGGGAGCTGTTTTTT. Translated, it gives CASNSGLARTGELFF.

The chain combines TRBV18 with TRBJ1-4; TRBD1 matches 7 bases. Looked up from germline, CDR1 is KGHSH and CDR2 is LQKENI. The CDR3 has 13 residues. With V trimmed by 6 bases and J by 7 bases, 5 bases remained unmatched. The CDR3 is CASSDRWGEKLFF. The CDR3 region has the DNA TGTGCCAGCTCGGACAGGTGGGGTGAAAAACTGTTTTTT.

V gene TRBV9 combines with J gene TRBJ1-4; no firm D call. There are 13 residues in the CDR3. V shed 3 bases and J shed 11 bases, with 14 bases lying between them. CDR1 and CDR2 from the germline V gene are SGDLS and YYNGEE. In DNA, the CDR3 is TGTGCCAGCAGCGATCCCTTAACGGGGAAACTGTTTTTT. Translated, it gives CASSDPLTGKLFF.

The chain couples TRBV30 to TRBJ2-2, with D possibly matching TRBD1 (6 bases). The CDR3 runs to 19 residues. Germline loops: CDR1 GTSNPN, CDR2 SVGIG (reference sequence). Trimming removed 0 bases at V and 4 bases at J, with 24 bases between. CDR3 nucleotide sequence: TGTGCCTGGAGTGTATCGAGGACAGCCCTTTCGCCAACCACCGGGGAGCTGTTTTTT. It specifies CAWSVSRTALSPTTGELFF.

The chain carries TRBV2 and TRBJ1-5; 7 bases are a match to TRBD1. This CDR3 is 15 amino acids long. Germline CDR1 reads SNHLY; CDR2 reads FYNNEI. The ends lost 3 bases at V and 2 bases at J; junction bases unmatched: 4. CDR3 in amino acids: CASSENTGGNQPQHF. In DNA, the CDR3 is TGTGCCAGCAGTGAGAATACAGGGGGCAATCAGCCCCAGCATTTT. Combining the CDR3 with reference TRBV2 and TRBJ1-5 gives the whole variable domain EPEVTQTPSHQVTQMGQEVILRCVPISNHLYFYWYRQILGQKVEFLVSFYNNEISEKSEIFDDQFSVERPDGSNFTLKIRSTKLEDSAMYFCASSENTGGNQPQHFGDGTRLSIL.

The gene calls are TRBV28 and TRBJ2-5, with D perhaps TRBD1 (6 bases). V was cut by 5 bases and J by 5 bases, with 6 bases left in between. CDR3 length equals 11 residues. Germline CDR1 MDHEN, CDR2 SYDVKM. The CDR3 DNA reads TGTGCCAGCAGTACAGGGGAGACCCAGTACTTC. It encodes CASSTGETQYF.

The V gene is TRBV6-6, the J gene TRBJ1-5, with D perhaps TRBD1 (6 bases). CDR3 length: 14 amino acids. Trimming left V 5 bases short and J 0 bases short, with 8 bases between. Germline CDR1 reads MNHNY; CDR2 reads SVGAGI (reference sequence). CDR3 nucleotides: TGTGCCAGCAGTCGGGACATTAGCAATCAGCCCCAGCATTTT. This sequence encodes CASSRDISNQPQHF.

The chain is built from TRBV6-5 and TRBJ2-3; D remains unclear. Germline lookup yields CDR1 MNHEY and CDR2 SVGAGI. The CDR3 covers 14 residues. Trimming took 3 bases from V and 6 from J, leaving 13 bases between them. The CDR3 coding sequence is TGTGCCAGCAGTTATAACTCGCCTTGGGATACGCAGTATTTT. It specifies CASSYNSPWDTQYF.

This chain uses TRBV15 with TRBJ1-2; 12 bases are a match to TRBD1. The CDR3 sequence is 13 residues long. Losses at the gene ends were 7 bases for V and 8 bases for J; bases not matched to a gene: 5. CDR1 is LNHNV and CDR2 is YYDKDF in the germline V gene (reference sequence). The CDR3 DNA reads as TGTGCCACCACCCGGGACAGGGGGCCGGGCTACACCTTC. Its translation: CATTRDRGPGYTF.

The chain links TRBV5-4 to TRBJ1-1; D is unresolved. This CDR3 region has 15 residues. CDR1 and CDR2 (germline): SGHNT, YYREEE (reference sequence). Trimming took off 2 bases at V and 1 base at J, with 12 bases between the two ends. The CDR3: CASSLSGLANTEAFF. CDR3 nucleotides: TGTGCCAGCAGCTTAAGTGGGCTAGCGAACACTGAAGCTTTCTTT.

The V gene is TRBV19, the J gene TRBJ1-1, with 7 bases fitting TRBD1. Germline V gene data show CDR1 as LNHDA and CDR2 as SQIVND (reference sequence). V trimming: 6 bases; J trimming: 1 base; junction bases outside the gene matches: 5. The CDR3 consists of 14 residues. The CDR3 loop reads CASSTPGGNTEAFF. For the CDR3, the DNA is TGTGCCAGTAGCACACCAGGGGGGAACACTGAAGCTTTCTTT.

This rearrangement joins TRBV28 to TRBJ1-1; 8 nucleotides line up with TRBD1. The CDR3 is 14 residues long. CDR1 MDHEN and CDR2 SYDVKM come from the germline V gene. Trimming took 5 bases from V and 5 from J; bases not matched to a gene: 7. The CDR3 DNA is TGTGCCAGCAGTCAGGGGGCGCGAGGGACTGAAGCTTTCTTT. It is translated as CASSQGARGTEAFF.